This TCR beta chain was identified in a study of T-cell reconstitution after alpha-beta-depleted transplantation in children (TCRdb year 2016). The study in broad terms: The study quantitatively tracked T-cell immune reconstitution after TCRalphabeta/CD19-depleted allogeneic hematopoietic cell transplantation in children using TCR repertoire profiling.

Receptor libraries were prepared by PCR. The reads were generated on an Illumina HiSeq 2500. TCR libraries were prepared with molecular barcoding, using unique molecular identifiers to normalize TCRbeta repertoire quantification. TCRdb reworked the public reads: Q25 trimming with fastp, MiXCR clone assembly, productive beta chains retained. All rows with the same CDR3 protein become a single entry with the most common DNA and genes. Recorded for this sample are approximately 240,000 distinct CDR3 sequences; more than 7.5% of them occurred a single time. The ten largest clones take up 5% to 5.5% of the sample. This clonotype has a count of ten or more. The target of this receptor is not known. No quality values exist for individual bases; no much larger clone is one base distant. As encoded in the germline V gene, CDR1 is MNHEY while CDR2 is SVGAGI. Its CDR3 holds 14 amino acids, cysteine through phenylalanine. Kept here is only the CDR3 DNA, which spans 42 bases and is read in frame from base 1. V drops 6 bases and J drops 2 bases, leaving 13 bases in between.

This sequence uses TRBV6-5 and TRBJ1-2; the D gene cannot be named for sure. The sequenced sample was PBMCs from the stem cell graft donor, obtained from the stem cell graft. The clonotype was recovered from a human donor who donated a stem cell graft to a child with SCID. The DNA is TGTGCCAGCAGATTCACTCTTCCCAACTATGGCTACACCTTC. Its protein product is CASRFTLPNYGYTF.